The clone carrying this T cell receptor (beta chain) came up a few times. Its target is not known. This CDR3 has 15 amino acids. The germline gives CDR1 SNHLY, CDR2 FYNNEI. V trimming: 7 bases; J trimming: 5 bases; junction bases outside the gene matches: 11. This sample was taken from a study of CD8 T cells in ankylosing spondylitis. General study results and limits: Seven or eight highly homologous variants made up a TCR beta motif, and this motif appeared characteristic of ankylosing spondylitis blood.

Scientists made TCR beta libraries using quantitative 5'-RACE with molecular barcodes. TCRdb ran MiXCR on the 5' RACE reads and lists one entry per CDR3 protein. Of around 450,000 distinct CDR3 sequences in the sample, roughly a quarter were seen once. J is TRBJ2-1 and V is TRBV2; 7 positions agree with TRBD1. The clonotype originates from a male donor with ankylosing spondylitis. The source material was blood, either unsorted or a sorted T cell fraction (not recorded which). This chain's CDR3 is CASISGTAYNNEQFF. CDR3 DNA: TGTGCCAGCATCTCCGGGACAGCTTACAACAATGAGCAGTTCTTC.